This note documents a single T cell receptor (beta chain) sequence. This sample is drawn from a study of Tregs in tolerant kidney transplant recipients. Trimming removed 1 base from V and 5 bases from J, with 10 bases in between. The germline CDR1 and CDR2 sequences are SGHDT and YYEEEE. The CDR3 length is 13 residues. The method was immunoSEQ multiplex PCR; TCRdb's version includes in-frame clones alone and lacks a portion of them. The sample has about 240,000 clones, around 81% seen once; the top ten hold roughly 0.67%. The clonotype comes from a human donor in good health. Sequencing was carried out using CD4+ T cells from blood. The chain is built from TRBV5-6 and TRBJ2-7; D gene unclear. In DNA form, the CDR3 reads TGTGCCAGCAGCTTGTTAATGATCAACGAGCAGTACTTC. Its protein product is CASSLLMINEQYF. The whole variable domain, filled in from reference TRBV5-6 and TRBJ2-7, reads DAGVTQSPTHLIKTRGQQVTLRCSPKSGHDTVSWYQQALGQGPQFIFQYYEEEERQRGNFPDRFSGHQFPNYSSELNVNALLLGDSALYLCASSLLMINEQYFGPGTRLTVT.